This TCR beta chain was obtained from a study of T cell responses to AZD1222 COVID-19 vaccine. As for this clone: The antigen remains unidentified.

J was trimmed by 5 bases and V by 0 bases; bases with no gene match: 11. CDR3 length equals 16 residues. Germline CDR1 GTSNPN, CDR2 SVGIG (reference sequence). TCRdb's table, derived via immunoSEQ multiplex PCR, lists solely in-frame clones and lacks some. The sample lists around 80,000 clones, 80% to 90% seen once, with roughly a tenth in the top ten. The study's findings and limits: Donor demographics were predominantly white British with a female majority; clonal diversity may be underestimated. Repertoires were sampled only after the peak T cell response. Spike-specific TCR breadth and depth went up after people got two AZD1222 doses. At baseline, seropositivity was found in only a handful of AZD1222 recipients.

This clonotype was sampled from an adult who received the AZD1222 COVID-19 vaccine. The chain joins TRBV30 to TRBJ2-5; 8 nucleotides align to TRBD1. This sample comprised peripheral blood, obtained 28 days after the second AZD1222 dose. CDR3 DNA sequence: TGTGCCTGGAGTGTACGGGGTCCTACAGGGGGTGAGACCCAGTACTTC. Translated: CAWSVRGPTGGETQYF.